The rows below give T cell receptor beta chains drawn from one sample of a study of blood T cell repertoires in COVID-19. Produced via immunoSEQ multiplex PCR; TCRdb's table is partial and in-frame only. The sample lists some 190,000 clones; roughly 90% were seen once. The sequenced sample consisted of peripheral blood. These TCRs come from a young man with active or convalescent COVID-19. The conserved cysteine and the conserved F or W are not part of the CDR3 here. Each record gives: CDR3 length, V gene, J gene, CDR3 protein.

>14|TRBV27|TRBJ2-1
ASSFVAGGPYNEQF
>16|TRBV19|TRBJ2-2
ASSLYPRTGQNTGELF
>13|TRBV4-1|TRBJ1-2
ASSQRDREAGGYT
>13|TRBV7-8|TRBJ1-1
ASSSLSSAATEAF
>11|TRBV6-5|TRBJ2-4
ATQDSGKNIQY
>10|TRBV9|TRBJ2-3
AKQDRTDTQY
>13|TRBV3-1/TRBV3-2|TRBJ1-2
ASSTIPQANYGYT
>14|TRBV5-1|TRBJ2-1
ASKPGTSGRAGEQF
>14|TRBV19|TRBJ1-5
ASSIGSGYSNQPQH
>9|TRBV20-1|TRBJ1-2
SARAFQAPT
>13|TRBV4-3|TRBJ2-1
ASSLEGSSYNEQF
>13|TRBV6-5|TRBJ2-5
ASSMTSGRKETQY
>14|TRBV27|TRBJ1-2
ASSLLSGGTYYGYT
>11|TRBV30|TRBJ1-2
AWADRGDYGYT
>12|TRBV30|TRBJ1-5
AWSRTGVFQPQH
>11|TRBV6-5|TRBJ2-5
ASSTRGLETQY
>19|TRBV12-5|TRBJ2-2
ASGLPYPNLAARANTGELF
>12|TRBV5-1|TRBJ2-1
ASSFSSSYNEQF
>8|TRBV6-5|TRBJ2-7
ASSSVGQY
>14|TRBV7-2|TRBJ1-6
ASSFRPGQQNSPLH
>12|TRBV18|TRBJ2-7
ASSPSSGAYEQY
>14|TRBV15|TRBJ2-2
ATSRPGQVATGELF
>14|TRBV7-2|TRBJ2-7
ASSLGRGGISYEQY
>12|TRBV3-1/TRBV3-2|TRBJ2-5
ASRNGGIRETQY
>12|TRBV24-1|TRBJ1-4
ATCDRETNEKLF
>13|TRBV3-1/TRBV3-2|TRBJ2-3
ASSQVAGYPDTQY
>12|TRBV18|TRBJ1-2
ASSPGQGEDGYT
>13|TRBV19|TRBJ1-6
ASTPRGQSNSPLH
>13|TRBV19|TRBJ2-1
ASSMASGLYNEQF
>12|TRBV6-5|TRBJ1-2
ASRKQGIHYGYT
>13|TRBV7-6|TRBJ1-1
ASSPIDRADTEAF
>11|TRBV29-1|TRBJ1-1
SVEETMNTEAF
>12|TRBV11-2|TRBJ1-2
ASSLGAENYGYT
>13|TRBV6-2/TRBV6-3|TRBJ2-5
ASSYRTRKQETQY
>12|TRBV6-5|TRBJ2-1
ASSLGGAGNEQF
>16|TRBV9|TRBJ2-1
ASSARQGAHTVRNEQF
>13|TRBV6-2/TRBV6-3|TRBJ2-1
ASSPWRESYNEQF
>16|TRBV7-6|TRBJ2-3
ASSLKDRRRGLADTQY
>7|TRBV6-4|TRBJ2-1
ASEDEQF
>9|TRBV20-1|TRBJ1-2
SASSFYGYT
>14|TRBV6-5|TRBJ2-3
ASSYSGLGVGDTQY
>10|TRBV19|TRBJ1-3
ASSAAGNTIY
>17|TRBV18|TRBJ2-6
ASSPVASGISSGANVLT
>12|TRBV30|TRBJ1-6
ASSDGQEISALH
>12|TRBV29-1|TRBJ2-1
SVESGSSYNEQF
>9|TRBV19|TRBJ2-5
ASSIKETQY
>14|TRBV5-4|TRBJ2-1
ASSPLPTSRHNEQF
>10|TRBV6-2/TRBV6-3|TRBJ1-5
ASSFLSQPQH
>13|TRBV9|TRBJ2-3
ASSVSSGRTDTQY
>14|TRBV9|TRBJ2-1
ASSVTSGGSYNEQF
>13|TRBV5-4|TRBJ2-7
ASSLGAGATYEQY
>14|TRBV5-1|TRBJ2-2
ASSEQGDLNTGELF
>13|TRBV11-3|TRBJ2-3
ASSLSGGGTDTQY